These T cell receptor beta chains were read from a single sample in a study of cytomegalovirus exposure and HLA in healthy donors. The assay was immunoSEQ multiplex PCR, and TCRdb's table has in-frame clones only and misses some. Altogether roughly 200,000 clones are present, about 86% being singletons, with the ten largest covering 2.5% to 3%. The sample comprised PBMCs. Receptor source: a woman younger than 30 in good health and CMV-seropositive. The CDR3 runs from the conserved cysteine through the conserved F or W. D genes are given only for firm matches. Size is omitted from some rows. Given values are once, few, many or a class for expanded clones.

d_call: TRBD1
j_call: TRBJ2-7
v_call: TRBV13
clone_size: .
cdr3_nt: TGTGCCAGCAGCTCCGGGACAGGGGTCAACGAGCAGTACTTC
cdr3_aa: CASSSGTGVNEQYF

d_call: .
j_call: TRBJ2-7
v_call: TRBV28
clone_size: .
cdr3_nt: TGTGCCAGCAGTCCCTTGGAGCGAAGAACCTTCGAGCAGTACTTC
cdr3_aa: CASSPLERRTFEQYF

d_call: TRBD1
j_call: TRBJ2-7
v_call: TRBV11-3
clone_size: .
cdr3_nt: TGTGCCAGCAGCCCGGACAGGGGCTACGAGCAGTACTTC
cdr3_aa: CASSPDRGYEQYF

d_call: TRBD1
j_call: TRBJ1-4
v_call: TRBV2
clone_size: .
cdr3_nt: TGTGCCAGCAGGGGACAGGGGGATAAACTGTTTTTT
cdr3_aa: CASRGQGDKLFF

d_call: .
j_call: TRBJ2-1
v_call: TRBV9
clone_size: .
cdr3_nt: TGTGCCAGCAGCGCGCCCCCCGGCAGGAACAATGAGCAGTTCTTC
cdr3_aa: CASSAPPGRNNEQFF

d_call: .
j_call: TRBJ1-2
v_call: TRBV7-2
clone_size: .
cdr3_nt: TGTGCCAGCAACGATGGACAAGCTAACTATGGCTACACCTTC
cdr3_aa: CASNDGQANYGYTF

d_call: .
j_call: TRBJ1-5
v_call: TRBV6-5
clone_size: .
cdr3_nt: TGTGCCAGCAGTTTAGACGGAGGGGAGGGCAATCAGCCCCAGCATTTT
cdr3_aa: CASSLDGGEGNQPQHF

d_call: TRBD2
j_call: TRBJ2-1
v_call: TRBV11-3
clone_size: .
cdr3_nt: TGTGCCAGCAGCCCCGGGGCTAGCGGAGTCAATGAGCAGTTCTTC
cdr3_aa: CASSPGASGVNEQFF

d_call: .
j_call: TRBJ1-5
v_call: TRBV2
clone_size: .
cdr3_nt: TGTGCCAGCAAAAATTCGGACAGTAGCAATCAGCCCCAGCATTTT
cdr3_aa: CASKNSDSSNQPQHF

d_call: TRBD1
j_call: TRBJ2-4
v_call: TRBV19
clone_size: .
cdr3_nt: TGTGCCAGTAGTAAAATGGCAGGGGGAGCCAAAAACATTCAGTACTTC
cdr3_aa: CASSKMAGGAKNIQYF

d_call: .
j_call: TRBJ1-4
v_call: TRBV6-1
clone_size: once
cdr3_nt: TGTGCCAGCAGTGAAGGGGTACAGGAAAAACTGTTTTTT
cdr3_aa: CASSEGVQEKLFF

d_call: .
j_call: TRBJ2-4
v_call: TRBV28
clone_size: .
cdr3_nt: TGTGCCAGCAGTTTAGGGGGGGCCAAAAACATTCAGTACTTC
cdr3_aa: CASSLGGAKNIQYF

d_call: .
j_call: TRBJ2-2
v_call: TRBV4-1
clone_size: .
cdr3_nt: TGCGCCAGCAGATCAACGGGGCGGGGCGGGGAGCTGTTTTTT
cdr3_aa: CASRSTGRGGELFF

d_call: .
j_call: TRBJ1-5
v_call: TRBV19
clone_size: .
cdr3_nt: TGTGCCAGTAGTATGGGTCCGGGTCAGCCCCAGCATTTT
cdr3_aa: CASSMGPGQPQHF

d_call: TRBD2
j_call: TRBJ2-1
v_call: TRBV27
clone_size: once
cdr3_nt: TGTGCCAGCAGTATCAGCGGGGGGCGCTACAATGAGCAGTTCTTC
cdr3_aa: CASSISGGRYNEQFF

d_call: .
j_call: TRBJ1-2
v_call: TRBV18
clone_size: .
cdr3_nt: TGTGCCAGCTCACCAGACTCACCGGGGGGTGGCTACACCTTC
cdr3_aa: CASSPDSPGGGYTF

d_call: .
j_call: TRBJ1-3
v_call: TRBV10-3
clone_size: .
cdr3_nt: TGTGCCATCAGTGACTTAAACACCATATATTTT
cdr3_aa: CAISDLNTIYF

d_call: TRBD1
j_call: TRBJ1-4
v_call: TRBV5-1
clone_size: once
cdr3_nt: TGCGCCAGCAGCTTGGACAGGGGGCGAGAAAAACTGTTTTTT
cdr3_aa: CASSLDRGREKLFF

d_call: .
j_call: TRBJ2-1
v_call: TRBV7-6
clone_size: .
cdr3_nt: TGTGCCAGCAGCACGCTCCAGGGGAATGAGCAGTTCTTC
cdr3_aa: CASSTLQGNEQFF

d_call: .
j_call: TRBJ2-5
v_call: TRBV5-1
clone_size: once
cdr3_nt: TGCGCCAGCAGCTTGGAATCGGGGGAAGTTGGGGAGACCCAGTACTTC
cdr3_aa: CASSLESGEVGETQYF

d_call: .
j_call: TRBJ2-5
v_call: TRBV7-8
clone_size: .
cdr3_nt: TGTGCCAGCAGCTCCCCCGAGTACTTC
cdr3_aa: CASSSPEYF

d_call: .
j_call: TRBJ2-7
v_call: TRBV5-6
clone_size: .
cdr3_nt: TGTGCCAGCAGCTCGTCAGGTAATTACGAGCAGTACTTC
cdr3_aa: CASSSSGNYEQYF

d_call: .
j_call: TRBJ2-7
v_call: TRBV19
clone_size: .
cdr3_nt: TGTGCCAGTACCACGGACAGCGATCCCTACGAGCAGTACTTC
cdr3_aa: CASTTDSDPYEQYF

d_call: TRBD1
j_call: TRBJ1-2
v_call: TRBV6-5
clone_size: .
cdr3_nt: TGTGCCAGCAGTTACATAGACAGGGCAAATGGCTACACCTTC
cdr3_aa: CASSYIDRANGYTF

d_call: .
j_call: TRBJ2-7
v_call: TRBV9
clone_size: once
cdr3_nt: TGTGCCAGCAGCCCCGGCCTAGCACCCTACGAGCAGTACTTC
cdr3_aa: CASSPGLAPYEQYF

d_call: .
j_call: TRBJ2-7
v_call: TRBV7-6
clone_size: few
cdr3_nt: TGTGCCAGCAGCTTACTAGCCCCCCCGAGGGCTTACGAGCAGTACTTC
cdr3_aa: CASSLLAPPRAYEQYF

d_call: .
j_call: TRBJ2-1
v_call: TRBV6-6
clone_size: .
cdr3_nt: TGTGCCAGCAGTTACTCGGCCAATGAGCAGTTCTTC
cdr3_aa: CASSYSANEQFF

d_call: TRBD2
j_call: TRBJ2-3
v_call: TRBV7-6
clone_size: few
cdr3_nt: TGTGCCAGCAGCTTGCTTGAAGCGGGGGGACGCACAGATACGCAGTATTTT
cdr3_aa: CASSLLEAGGRTDTQYF

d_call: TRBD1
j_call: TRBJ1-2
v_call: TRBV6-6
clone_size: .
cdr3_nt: TGTGCCAGCAGCCCTAACGAAGGACAGGGGAACTATGGCTACACCTTC
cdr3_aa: CASSPNEGQGNYGYTF

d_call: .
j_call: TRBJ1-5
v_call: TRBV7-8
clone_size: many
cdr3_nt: TGTGCCAGCAGCCACAGGGTTGGCAATCAGCCCCAGCATTTT
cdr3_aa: CASSHRVGNQPQHF